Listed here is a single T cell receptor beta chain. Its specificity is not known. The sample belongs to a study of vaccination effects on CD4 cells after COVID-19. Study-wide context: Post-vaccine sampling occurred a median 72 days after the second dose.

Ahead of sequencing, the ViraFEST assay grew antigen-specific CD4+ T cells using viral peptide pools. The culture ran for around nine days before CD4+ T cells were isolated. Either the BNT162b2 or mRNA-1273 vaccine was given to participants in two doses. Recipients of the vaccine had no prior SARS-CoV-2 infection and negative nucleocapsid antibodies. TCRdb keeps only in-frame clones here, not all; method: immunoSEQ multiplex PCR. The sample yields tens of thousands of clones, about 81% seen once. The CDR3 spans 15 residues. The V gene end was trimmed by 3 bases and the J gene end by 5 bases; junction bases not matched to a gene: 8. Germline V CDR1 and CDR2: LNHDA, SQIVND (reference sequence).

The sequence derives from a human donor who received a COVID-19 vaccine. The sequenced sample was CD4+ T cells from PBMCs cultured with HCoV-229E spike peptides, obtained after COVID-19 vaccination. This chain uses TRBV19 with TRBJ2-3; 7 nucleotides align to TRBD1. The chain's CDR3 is CASSIQGDREDTQYF. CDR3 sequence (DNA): TGTGCCAGTAGTATTCAGGGGGATCGTGAAGATACGCAGTATTTT. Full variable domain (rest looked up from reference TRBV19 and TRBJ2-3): DGGITQSPKYLFRKEGQNVTLSCEQNLNHDAMYWYRQDPGQGLRLIYYSQIVNDFQKGDIAEGYSVSREKKESFPLTVTSAQKNPTAFYLCASSIQGDREDTQYFGPGTRLTVL.